These 21 T cell receptor beta chains were sequenced from one sample in a study of blood T cell repertoires in COVID-19. The table came from immunoSEQ multiplex PCR; TCRdb's copy has only in-frame clones and leaves some out. The sample has about 150,000 clones, about 90% seen once. Sequences were obtained from peripheral blood. All receptors come from a woman aged 60-75 years with active or convalescent COVID-19.

This rearrangement joins TRBV6-2 or TRBV6-3 to TRBJ1-1; tentative D call: TRBD1 (5 bases). V was shortened by 4 bases and J by 0 bases, with 9 bases between the two germline ends. The length of the CDR3 is 14 residues. The V gene's germline CDR1 is MNHEY and CDR2 SVGEGT. The CDR3 coding sequence is TGTGCCAGCAGTTTCGACAGCATGAACACTGAAGCTTTCTTT. As protein: CASSFDSMNTEAFF.

The CDR3 protein is CASSLLAGGYEQYF. The CDR3 DNA follows: TGTGCCAGCAGCTTACTAGCGGGGGGGTACGAGCAGTACTTC. The chain has TRBV7-2 and TRBJ2-7; the match to TRBD2 covers 12 bases. J was trimmed by 4 bases and V by 2 bases; bases with no gene match: 0. Germline CDR1 is SGHTA and CDR2 is FQGNSA. CDR3 length equals 14 residues.

The gene calls are TRBV19 and TRBJ1-4; D gene uncertain. Trimming removed 4 bases from V and 8 bases from J, with 5 bases in between. The CDR3 consists of 11 residues. Germline V gene lookup returns CDR1 LNHDA and CDR2 SQIVND (reference sequence). This CDR3 reads CASSTTEKLFF. CDR3 in DNA: TGTGCCAGTAGTACGACAGAAAAACTGTTTTTT.

The rearrangement links TRBV6-5 to TRBJ2-7; the D gene is possibly TRBD2 (5 bases). Germline CDR1 reads MNHEY; CDR2 reads SVGAGI. V lost 5 bases to trimming and J lost 2 bases, with 13 bases between them. The CDR3 covers 14 residues. The CDR3 nucleotides read TGTGCCAGCAGTATGAAAGGGAGCCCCTACGAGCAGTACTTC. Translated: CASSMKGSPYEQYF.

This chain joins TRBV4-1 and TRBJ1-1, with D possibly being TRBD1 (6 bases). The CDR3 is 14 residues long. Germline CDR1 MGHRA, CDR2 YSYEKL. Trimming left V 1 base short and J 3 bases short, with 9 bases between. CDR3 amino acids: CASSQAWTDTEAFF. Here the CDR3 DNA reads TGCGCCAGCAGCCAAGCCTGGACAGACACTGAAGCTTTCTTT.

The chain links TRBV13 to TRBJ1-2, with a tentative D call TRBD1 (5 bases). Trimming pared 5 bases from V and 4 bases from J, leaving 14 bases between. The CDR3 runs to 14 residues. Germline V gene lookup returns CDR1 PRHDT and CDR2 FYEKMQ (reference sequence). As DNA, the CDR3 is TGTGCCAGCAGCCCTTCACGGGGGGGCTATGGCTACACCTTC. Protein sequence: CASSPSRGGYGYTF.

The chain couples TRBV7-8 to TRBJ2-2; tentatively, D is TRBD1 (6 bases). The CDR3 extends over 15 amino acids. Germline V gene sequence: CDR1 SGHVS, CDR2 FQNEAQ. V was trimmed by 2 bases and J by 1 base, leaving 8 bases between them. The CDR3 is CASSLRTENTGELFF. The DNA of the CDR3 is TGTGCCAGCAGCTTACGGACAGAGAACACCGGGGAGCTGTTTTTT.

V gene TRBV12-5 combines with J gene TRBJ2-7; TRBD1 might be the D (5 bases). The germline CDR1 and CDR2 sequences are LGHNT and FRNRAP. The CDR3 loop spans 14 amino acids. V was cut by 4 bases and J by 6 bases, with 16 bases left in between. The CDR3 is CASGSSTAFSEQYF. CDR3 DNA sequence: TGTGCTAGTGGTTCCTCGACAGCTTTTAGCGAGCAGTACTTC.

The chain links TRBV10-3 to TRBJ1-4; tentatively, D is TRBD1 (5 bases). Trimming stripped 5 bases from V and 0 bases from J, with 10 bases between. CDR3 length: 15 amino acids. Germline V gene data show CDR1 as ENHRY and CDR2 as SYGVKD. The CDR3 loop is CAISPAGATNEKLFF. In DNA, the CDR3 is TGTGCCATCAGTCCAGCGGGGGCAACTAATGAAAAACTGTTTTTT.

V gene TRBV5-6 combines with J gene TRBJ1-2; the match to TRBD1 covers 12 bases. J gave up 10 bases and V 4 bases, and 11 bases lay outside the gene matches. The CDR3 runs 15 residues. The germline gives CDR1 SGHDT, CDR2 YYEEEE. CDR3: CASSPLAGTGGFYTF. The CDR3 DNA reads as TGTGCCAGCAGCCCCCTTGCTGGGACAGGGGGCTTCTACACCTTC. The entire variable domain, with the rest obtained from reference TRBV5-6 and TRBJ1-2, is as follows: DAGVTQSPTHLIKTRGQQVTLRCSPKSGHDTVSWYQQALGQGPQFIFQYYEEEERQRGNFPDRFSGHQFPNYSSELNVNALLLGDSALYLCASSPLAGTGGFYTFGSGTRLTVV.

In this sample, this clone turned up a few times. J is TRBJ1-2 and V is TRBV6-1, with D maybe TRBD1 (5 bases). Trimming took 1 base from V and 2 from J, leaving 8 bases between them. Germline CDR1 and CDR2: MNHNS and SASEGT. The CDR3 length is 14 residues. The DNA of the CDR3 is TGTGCCAGCAGTGAAGGACCAGGGAACTATGGCTACACCTTC. This sequence encodes CASSEGPGNYGYTF.

The DNA for the CDR3 is TGTGCCAGCAGTTACTCAGGGGGCCTCCAAGAGACCCAGTACTTC. Translation: CASSYSGGLQETQYF. This chain uses TRBV6-5 with TRBJ2-5; 7 bases agree with TRBD1. The germline gives CDR1 MNHEY, CDR2 SVGAGI. V lost 0 bases, J lost 1 base, and 2 bases stayed unmatched. The CDR3 runs to 15 residues.

The chain has TRBV6-5 and TRBJ1-6; D may be TRBD1 (5 bases). This CDR3 spans 15 amino acids. The germline V gene has CDR1 MNHEY and CDR2 SVGAGI. Trimming took 5 bases from V and 8 from J, leaving 16 bases between them. This chain's CDR3 is CASSRQQVLHSPLHF. As DNA, the CDR3 is TGTGCCAGCAGTAGACAACAGGTGTTACATTCACCCCTCCACTTT.

The rearrangement joins TRBV7-2 to TRBJ1-5; TRBD1 matches 7 bases. With 1 base clipped from V and 1 base from J, the junction kept 1 base outside the gene matches. CDR3 size: 15 residues. Germline values: CDR1 SGHTA, CDR2 FQGNSA. The CDR3 DNA follows: TGTGCCAGCAGCTTAGGACAGGGCAGCAATCAGCCCCAGCATTTT. Translating it yields CASSLGQGSNQPQHF.

The chain joins TRBV5-4 to TRBJ2-7, with TRBD1 identical over 8 bases. In germline, CDR1 is SGHNT, CDR2 YYREEE (reference sequence). The CDR3 consists of 14 residues. V trimming: 3 bases; J trimming: 2 bases; junction bases outside the gene matches: 4. The CDR3 loop is CASSWGQETYEQYF. The CDR3 DNA follows: TGTGCCAGCAGCTGGGGACAGGAGACCTACGAGCAGTACTTC. Together with reference TRBV5-4 and TRBJ2-7, the CDR3 gives the full variable domain: ETGVTQSPTHLIKTRGQQVTLRCSSQSGHNTVSWYQQALGQGPQFIFQYYREEENGRGNFPPRFSGLQFPNYSSELNVNALELDDSALYLCASSWGQETYEQYFGPGTRLTVT.

This chain joins TRBV5-5 and TRBJ1-6; D not certain. Germline V lookup: CDR1 SGHKS, CDR2 YYEKEE (reference sequence). The V end was cut by 0 bases, the J end by 4 bases, with 5 bases between. The CDR3 covers 14 residues. This CDR3 reads CASSLEQYNSPLHF. CDR3 bases: TGTGCCAGCAGCTTGGAACAGTATAATTCACCCCTCCACTTT.

The chain is built from TRBV7-9 and TRBJ1-6, with TRBD1 matching 7 bases. Germline CDR1 and CDR2: SEHNR and FQNEAQ (reference sequence). V trimming: 1 base; J trimming: 7 bases; junction bases outside the gene matches: 4. The CDR3 has 15 residues. This CDR3 is CASSLGGQLNSPLHF. In DNA, the CDR3 is TGTGCCAGCAGCTTAGGGGGACAGCTAAATTCACCCCTCCACTTT. Together with reference TRBV7-9 and TRBJ1-6, the CDR3 gives the full variable domain: DTGVSQNPRHKITKRGQNVTFRCDPISEHNRLYWYRQTLGQGPEFLTYFQNEAQLEKSRLLSDRFSAERPKGSFSTLEIQRTEQGDSAMYLCASSLGGQLNSPLHFGNGTRLTVT.

This clone was found once. V and J are TRBV12-3 or TRBV12-4 and TRBJ2-7; the D gene is possibly TRBD1 (6 bases). Trimming stripped 1 base from V and 7 bases from J, with 11 bases between. CDR3 length: 13 residues. The CDR3 bases are TGTGCCAGCAGTTTAGGTGACAGGTTTGAGCAGTACTTC. It translates to CASSLGDRFEQYF.

The chain combines TRBV7-9 with TRBJ2-1, with 10 bases matching TRBD2. V lost 2 bases, J lost 4 bases, and 2 bases stayed unmatched. The CDR3 consists of 15 residues. CDR1 and CDR2 from the germline V gene are SEHNR and FQNEAQ (reference sequence). CDR3 amino acids: CASSLSSGGYNEQFF. CDR3 bases: TGTGCCAGCAGCTTAAGTAGCGGGGGGTACAATGAGCAGTTCTTC. Full variable domain (remainder filled in from reference TRBV7-9 and TRBJ2-1): DTGVSQNPRHKITKRGQNVTFRCDPISEHNRLYWYRQTLGQGPEFLTYFQNEAQLEKSRLLSDRFSAERPKGSFSTLEIQRTEQGDSAMYLCASSLSSGGYNEQFFGPGTRLTVL.

The chain is built from TRBV5-8 and TRBJ2-7, with 8 nucleotides matching TRBD2. This CDR3 spans 15 amino acids. The trim removed 4 bases at V and 3 bases at J, leaving 9 bases unmatched. Per the germline V gene, CDR1 is SGHTS and CDR2 is YDEGEE. The CDR3 protein is CASSREGSYDYEQYF. The CDR3 DNA reads as TGTGCCAGCAGCCGGGAGGGCAGTTACGACTACGAGCAGTACTTC.

The chain has TRBV6-2 or TRBV6-3 and TRBJ1-1; tentatively, D is TRBD1 (5 bases). The ends were cut back, 2 bases at V and 8 bases at J, with 12 bases in the middle. Per the germline V gene, CDR1 is MNHEY and CDR2 is SVGEGT. The CDR3 is 13 amino acids. In DNA form, the CDR3 reads TGTGCCAGCAGTTACCTCCGACAGACCGAAGCTTTCTTT. This gives the protein CASSYLRQTEAFF.